A single sample is the source of the 18 T cell receptor beta chains below, sequenced in a study of T cells after yellow fever vaccination. MiXCR, applied by TCRdb to the 5' RACE reads, yields one record per CDR3 protein. This sample has more than 300,000 distinct CDR3 sequences, with around 10% found just once. The sample was CD4+ T cells sorted from PBMCs, taken 45 days after the yellow fever booster vaccination. Receptors were obtained from a man between 18 and 35 years old who received the YFV17D yellow fever vaccine.

J is TRBJ2-1 and V is TRBV5-5; D is unclear. V was shortened by 4 bases and J by 2 bases, with 13 bases between the two germline ends. Per germline, CDR1 SGHKS and CDR2 YYEKEE (reference sequence). This CDR3 has 15 amino acids. CDR3 DNA: TGTGCCAGCAGCCGATTTACGGCCCCCTACAATGAGCAGTTCTTC. Translated, it gives CASSRFTAPYNEQFF.

The V call is TRBV4-2, the J call TRBJ2-3; D is perhaps TRBD1 (5 bases). The germline CDR1 and CDR2 sequences are LGHNA and YNFKEQ. This CDR3 region has 16 residues. V was trimmed by 0 bases and J by 5 bases, leaving 15 bases between them. Here the CDR3 reads CASSQDYGRVRDTQYF. The CDR3 DNA follows: TGTGCCAGCAGCCAAGACTACGGCAGGGTCCGAGATACGCAGTATTTT.

This clonotype was picked up many times. The chain couples TRBV7-3 to TRBJ2-1; D not certain. V was cut by 0 bases and J by 0 bases, with 6 bases left in between. Germline V gene lookup returns CDR1 SGHTA and CDR2 FQGTGA. The CDR3 is made up of 15 amino acids. CDR3 protein: CASSLTVGSYNEQFF. Here the CDR3 DNA reads TGTGCCAGCAGCTTAACTGTCGGCTCCTACAATGAGCAGTTCTTC.

This clonotype was recorded many times. V gene TRBV9 combines with J gene TRBJ2-3; 12 bases map to TRBD2. The length of the CDR3 is 17 residues. Germline CDR1 reads SGDLS; CDR2 reads YYNGEE. V shed 0 bases, J shed 3 bases, and the junction held 5 bases outside the gene matches. The CDR3 DNA sequence: TGTGCCAGCAGCGTAGGACTAGCGGGGGCCTCGACAGATACGCAGTATTTT. Translation gives CASSVGLAGASTDTQYF.

This clonotype was seen a few times. This chain links TRBV21-1 with TRBJ2-1; the D call TRBD1 from the table was never checked on the DNA. TRBV21-1 is recorded as a pseudogene. CDR3 length equals 15 residues. The CDR3 loop reads CASSLTDRGYNEQFF. The CDR3 DNA is TGTGCCAGCAGCCTTACGGACAGGGGCTACAATGAGCAGTTCTTC.

In its sample, this clonotype was seen a few times. The chain couples TRBV6-2 or TRBV6-3 to TRBJ2-7; TRBD1 aligns across 7 bases. The germline CDR1 and CDR2 sequences are MNHEY and SVGEGT. With 4 bases clipped from V and 4 bases from J, the junction kept 4 bases outside the gene matches. The CDR3 spans 13 residues. CDR3 nucleotide sequence: TGTGCCAGCAGTTTCGACAGGGAATACGAGCAGTACTTC. It is translated as CASSFDREYEQYF.

The chain joins TRBV5-1 to TRBJ1-1; 8 bases map to TRBD1. Trimming at V came to 4 bases and at J to 1 base, leaving 9 bases not matched to a gene. Germline CDR1 reads SGHRS; CDR2 reads YFSETQ. The CDR3 loop spans 16 amino acids. This CDR3 reads CASSDTRTGSNTEAFF. The CDR3 region has the DNA TGCGCCAGCAGCGACACCCGGACAGGGTCGAACACTGAAGCTTTCTTT.

The chain has TRBV12-3 or TRBV12-4 and TRBJ1-4; D not resolved. The CDR3 has 14 amino acids. The ends were cut back, 6 bases at V and 0 bases at J, with 8 bases in the middle. Here the CDR3 DNA reads TGTGCCAGCAGAATTACTACAACTAATGAAAAACTGTTTTTT. Translating gives CASRITTTNEKLFF.

This clonotype was counted between two and nine times. This chain uses TRBV13 with TRBJ2-7, with 9 nucleotides matching TRBD1. This CDR3 is built from 12 residues. Germline V CDR1 and CDR2: PRHDT, FYEKMQ (reference sequence). CDR3 in amino acids: CASSLGRDRVHV. The CDR3 nucleotides are TGTGCCAGCAGCTTAGGCCGGGACAGGGTACACGTC.

The DNA of the CDR3 is TGTGCCAGCAGGACAGGGGCTGGAAACACCATATATTTT. Protein product: CASRTGAGNTIYF. This sequence joins TRBV7-9 and TRBJ1-3, with 8 bases matching TRBD1. CDR3 length equals 13 residues. CDR1 SEHNR and CDR2 FQNEAQ come from the germline V gene (reference sequence). The V segment lost 6 bases and the J segment 2 bases; nucleotides outside the gene matches: 0.

This clonotype was picked up a small number of times. The V call is TRBV7-2, the J call TRBJ1-3; D not resolved. V dropped 2 bases and J dropped 3 bases, with 14 bases sitting between them. The V gene's germline CDR1 is SGHTA and CDR2 FQGNSA. The CDR3 runs 16 residues. The CDR3 here is CASSLNRGSGGNTIYF. The CDR3 coding sequence is TGTGCCAGCAGCTTAAATAGAGGATCGGGTGGAAACACCATATATTTT.

This clonotype was seen more than once but under ten times. The chain is built from TRBV3-1 and TRBJ1-4; D is perhaps TRBD1 (6 bases). The CDR3 extends over 14 amino acids. V lost 4 bases, J lost 14 bases, and 20 bases lay in between. Germline CDR1 and CDR2: LGHDT and YNNKEL (reference sequence). CDR3 sequence (DNA): TGTGCCAGCAGCCCGCCGGGTGTCAGGGGAGGGCTGTTTTTT. Translating gives CASSPPGVRGGLFF. Full variable domain (outside the CDR3, taken from reference TRBV3-1 and TRBJ1-4): DTAVSQTPKYLVTQMGNDKSIKCEQNLGHDTMYWYKQDSKKFLKIMFSYNNKELIINETVPNRFSPKSPDKAHLNLHINSLELGDSAVYFCASSPPGVRGGLFFGSGTQLSVL.

The chain has TRBV11-2 and TRBJ1-2; D is ambiguous. This CDR3 comprises 14 residues. V dropped 3 bases and J dropped 7 bases, with 15 bases sitting between them. CDR1 SGHAT and CDR2 FQNNGV come from the germline V gene. The CDR3 DNA follows: TGTGCCAGCAGCTTTGGCTCTCTAGTTAGTGGCTACACCTTC. It translates to CASSFGSLVSGYTF.

This chain links TRBV11-2 with TRBJ2-2; no clear D. Germline V lookup: CDR1 SGHAT, CDR2 FQNNGV. The CDR3 runs to 13 residues. V was pared by 5 bases and J by 6 bases, with 10 bases between. The CDR3 spells CASSPKGPGELFF. CDR3 nucleotides: TGTGCCAGCAGCCCTAAGGGCCCCGGGGAGCTGTTTTTT.

On this clonotype itself: A read error may account for a junction end that differs from germline. V is TRBV20-1 and J is TRBJ2-5, with D perhaps TRBD2 (6 bases). CDR1 and CDR2 from the germline V gene are DFQATT and SNEGSKA (reference sequence). This CDR3 spans 11 amino acids. CDR3 in amino acids: CSARSSYLGGF. As DNA, the CDR3 is TGCAGTGCTAGAAGTTCCTATCTGGGGGGCTTC.

This chain links TRBV4-2 with TRBJ2-5, with 15 bases lining up with TRBD2. V lost 2 bases, J lost 5 bases, and 3 bases stayed unmatched. Germline values: CDR1 LGHNA, CDR2 YNFKEQ. CDR3 size: 16 residues. CDR3 in amino acids: CASSQTGTSGGETQYF. The CDR3 DNA follows: TGTGCCAGCAGCCAAACCGGGACTAGCGGGGGGGAGACCCAGTACTTC.

This clonotype turned up a few times. The chain recombines TRBV20-1 with TRBJ2-7; no clear D gene. CDR3 size: 13 residues. The germline gives CDR1 DFQATT, CDR2 SNEGSKA (reference sequence). CDR3 loop: CRERSDTDYEQYF. In nucleotides, the CDR3 is TGCAGGGAGAGGAGTGACACGGACTACGAGCAGTACTTC.

This chain links TRBV7-9 with TRBJ1-3; 9 nucleotides agree with TRBD1. Germline V gives CDR1 SEHNR, CDR2 FQNEAQ (reference sequence). The J segment lost 0 bases and the V segment lost 4 bases, leaving 1 base of the junction unmatched. The CDR3 length is 15 residues. CDR3 sequence reads: CASSSTGGSGNTIYF. For the CDR3, the DNA is TGTGCCAGCAGCTCGACAGGGGGCTCTGGAAACACCATATATTTT.